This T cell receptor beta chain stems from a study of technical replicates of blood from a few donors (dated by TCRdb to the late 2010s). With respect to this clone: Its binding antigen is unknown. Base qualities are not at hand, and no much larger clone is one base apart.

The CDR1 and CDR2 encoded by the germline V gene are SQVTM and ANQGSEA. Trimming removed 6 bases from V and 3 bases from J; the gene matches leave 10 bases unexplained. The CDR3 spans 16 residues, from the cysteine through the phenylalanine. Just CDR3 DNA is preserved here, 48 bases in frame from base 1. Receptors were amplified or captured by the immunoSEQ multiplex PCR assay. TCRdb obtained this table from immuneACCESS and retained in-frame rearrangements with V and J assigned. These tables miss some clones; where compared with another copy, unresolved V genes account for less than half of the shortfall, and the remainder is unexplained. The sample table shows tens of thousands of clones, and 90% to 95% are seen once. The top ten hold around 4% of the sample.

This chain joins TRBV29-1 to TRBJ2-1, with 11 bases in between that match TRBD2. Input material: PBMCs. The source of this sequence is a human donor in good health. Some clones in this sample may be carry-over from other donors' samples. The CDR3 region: CSVNSGTSGLYNEQFF. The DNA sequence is TGCAGCGTCAATAGCGGGACTAGCGGACTCTACAATGAGCAGTTCTTC.